Listed below are T cell receptor beta chains from one sample, sequenced in a study of T-cell reconstitution after alpha-beta-depleted transplantation in children. TCRdb re-called the PCR reads through MiXCR, storing one row per CDR3 protein. The sample contains about 250,000 distinct CDR3 sequences, about 24% of which appear only once. Sequencing used PBMCs, mostly from graft donor cells, obtained 360 days after TCRalphabeta/CD19-depleted stem cell transplant. These TCRs come from a female patient aged 2-10 years who had a stem cell transplant for congenital amegakaryocytic thrombocytopenia, so the T cells may come from the graft donor. Each CDR3 is given with its conserved first and last residue. The D gene is left open where the match is weak. The listing skips clone size in some rows; elsewhere it reads once, few, many or a size class.

cdr3_aa cdr3_nt v_call clone_size d_call j_call
CAWRQSSGTEAFF TGTGCCTGGAGGCAATCTAGCGGGACTGAAGCTTTCTTT TRBV30 - - TRBJ1-1
CASSPRRNTEAFF TGCGCCAGCAGCCCCCGTAGGAACACTGAAGCTTTCTTT TRBV4-3 - - TRBJ1-1
CATRLGGDYEQYF TGTGCCACCCGGTTAGGGGGTGACTACGAGCAGTACTTC TRBV28 - - TRBJ2-7
CASSVAGRSSYNEQFF TGTGCCAGCAGCGTAGCCGGCAGGAGCTCCTACAATGAGCAGTTCTTC TRBV9 few - TRBJ2-1
CASSRSYQETQYF TGTGCCAGCAGCCGGTCGTACCAAGAGACCCAGTACTTC TRBV4-2 few - TRBJ2-5
CSAPGFNYGYTF TGCAGTGCCCCGGGGTTCAACTATGGCTACACCTTC TRBV20-1 - - TRBJ1-2
CASSEGTGRETQYF TGTGCCAGCAGTGAAGGGACAGGGAGAGAGACCCAGTACTTC TRBV25-1 - TRBD1 TRBJ2-5
CASSEEASFFGQETQYF TGTGCCAGCAGTGAAGAGGCTAGTTTTTTCGGCCAAGAGACCCAGTACTTC TRBV2 - - TRBJ2-5
CASSPRQGRTEAFF TGTGCCAGCAGTCCTCGACAGGGTCGGACTGAAGCTTTCTTT TRBV27 - TRBD1 TRBJ1-1
CASSSPGQGANNSPLHF TGTGCCAGCAGTTCGCCGGGACAGGGGGCCAATAATTCACCCCTCCACTTT TRBV6-5 once TRBD1 TRBJ1-6
CSVEDLRTGGVAFF TGCAGCGTTGAAGATCTTCGGACAGGGGGAGTGGCTTTCTTT TRBV29-1 few TRBD1 TRBJ1-1
CASQGGVGYTF TGTGCCAGCCAGGGGGGCGTCGGCTACACCTTC TRBV6-1 - TRBD1 TRBJ1-2
CASSYGRRDEQYF TGTGCCAGCAGTTACGGGAGGCGGGACGAGCAGTACTTC TRBV6-2/TRBV6-3 - - TRBJ2-7
CASSLGQGRGYTF TGTGCCAGCAGTTTGGGGCAGGGTAGGGGCTACACCTTC TRBV12-3/TRBV12-4 - - TRBJ1-2
CASSFGLIPYNEQFF TGTGCCAGCAGTTTCGGGCTAATCCCTTACAATGAGCAGTTCTTC TRBV27 few - TRBJ2-1
CASSLEREPYNEQFF TGTGCCAGCAGCTTAGAGCGGGAGCCCTACAATGAGCAGTTCTTC TRBV13 few TRBD2 TRBJ2-1
CASSVLPGQANEKLFF TGCGCCAGCAGCGTCCTACCGGGACAGGCTAATGAAAAACTGTTTTTT TRBV5-1 few TRBD1 TRBJ1-4
CATITGGDQPQHF TGTGCCACCATTACAGGGGGGGATCAGCCCCAGCATTTT TRBV12-3/TRBV12-4 - TRBD1 TRBJ1-5
CAISDPRYRDQETQYF TGTGCCATCAGTGATCCCCGATACAGGGACCAAGAGACCCAGTACTTC TRBV10-3 few - TRBJ2-5
CAISVGQSGNTIYF TGTGCCATCAGTGTGGGACAGTCTGGAAACACCATATATTTT TRBV10-3 - TRBD1 TRBJ1-3
CAISWTGTSGGVTTGELFF TGTGCCATCAGCTGGACCGGGACTAGCGGGGGGGTAACCACCGGGGAGCTGTTTTTT TRBV10-3 few TRBD2 TRBJ2-2
CAISEFNEQFF TGTGCCATCAGTGAGTTTAATGAGCAGTTCTTC TRBV10-3 - - TRBJ2-1
CASSVSRETQYF TGTGCCAGTAGTGTCTCCAGGGAGACCCAGTACTTC TRBV19 - - TRBJ2-5
CASSQEWGQNEQFF TGCGCCAGCAGCCAAGAGTGGGGACAAAATGAGCAGTTCTTC TRBV4-1 few - TRBJ2-1
CASSYSGRFSYEQYF TGTGCCAGCAGTTACTCCGGCCGGTTCTCCTACGAGCAGTACTTC TRBV6-2/TRBV6-3 few - TRBJ2-7
CASSRGRSNTGELFF TGCGCCAGCAGTCGAGGACGGTCGAACACCGGGGAGCTGTTTTTT TRBV5-1 - - TRBJ2-2
CSASFSGQFEKLFF TGCAGTGCTAGCTTCAGCGGACAATTTGAAAAACTGTTTTTT TRBV20-1 few - TRBJ1-4
CASSLTGTSGNYEQYF TGTGCCAGCAGCCTTACCGGGACTAGCGGGAACTACGAGCAGTACTTC TRBV28 few TRBD2 TRBJ2-7
CAISQGSGELFF TGTGCCATCAGCCAGGGTTCCGGGGAGCTGTTTTTT TRBV10-3 once - TRBJ2-2
CASSLGADSYEQYF TGTGCCAGCAGCTTAGGGGCCGACTCCTACGAGCAGTACTTC TRBV2 - - TRBJ2-7
CATSRPLAGGYNEQFF TGTGCCACCAGCAGACCTCTAGCGGGGGGGTACAATGAGCAGTTCTTC TRBV15 few TRBD2 TRBJ2-1
CASSRQADEAFF TGTGCCAGCAGCCGACAGGCCGATGAAGCTTTCTTT TRBV3-1 - - TRBJ1-1